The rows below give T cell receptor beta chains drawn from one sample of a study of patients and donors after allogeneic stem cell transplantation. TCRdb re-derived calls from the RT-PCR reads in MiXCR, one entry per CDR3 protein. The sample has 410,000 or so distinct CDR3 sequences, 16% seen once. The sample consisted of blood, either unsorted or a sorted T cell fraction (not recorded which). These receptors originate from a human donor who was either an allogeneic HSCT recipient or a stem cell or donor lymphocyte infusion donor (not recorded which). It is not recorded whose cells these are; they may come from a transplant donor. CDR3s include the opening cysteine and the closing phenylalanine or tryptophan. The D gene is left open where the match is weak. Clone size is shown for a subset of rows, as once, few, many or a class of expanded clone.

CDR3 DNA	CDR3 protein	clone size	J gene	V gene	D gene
TGCGCCAGCAGCTGGGGCCGGGACAGGGTCAACACCGGGGAGCTGTTTTTT	CASSWGRDRVNTGELFF	few	TRBJ2-2	TRBV5-1	TRBD1
TGTGCCAGCAGCTTAGGGGACAGGGTTGGGTCACCCCTCCACTTT	CASSLGDRVGSPLHF	NA	TRBJ1-6	TRBV7-6	TRBD1
TGTGCCAGCAGTTTAGGGGCAGGGGCGGCTCAGCCCCAGCATTTT	CASSLGAGAAQPQHF	NA	TRBJ1-5	TRBV12-3/TRBV12-4	NA
TGTGCCAGCAGGGATCAGCGGGGCGAAAAACTGTTTTTT	CASRDQRGEKLFF	many	TRBJ1-4	TRBV2	NA
TGCAGTGCTAGATCCCCGGAGACCCAGTACTTC	CSARSPETQYF	NA	TRBJ2-5	TRBV20-1	NA
TGCGCCAGCAGCTTGGCCACAGGGGGTCCTATTCGGGAGACCCAGTACTTC	CASSLATGGPIRETQYF	NA	TRBJ2-5	TRBV5-1	TRBD1
TGTGCCAGCAGCCGGACGTTGGGGGCCACTGAAGCTTTCTTT	CASSRTLGATEAFF	many	TRBJ1-1	TRBV11-2	NA
TGTGCCAGCAGGGCCCTGGTTCCCGCGAGAGGGGCCGGGGAGCTGTTTTTT	CASRALVPARGAGELFF	once	TRBJ2-2	TRBV7-9	NA
TGCAGTGCTAGACCCCCGAATAGCAATCAGCCCCAGCATTTT	CSARPPNSNQPQHF	many	TRBJ1-5	TRBV20-1	NA
TGCGCCAGCAGCTTGGAGGGACAGGGACCTTATAATTCACCCCTCCACTTT	CASSLEGQGPYNSPLHF	NA	TRBJ1-6	TRBV5-1	TRBD1
TGCGCCAGCAGCCAGGACTGGCCCGAGGAGACCCAGTACTTC	CASSQDWPEETQYF	few	TRBJ2-5	TRBV4-3	NA
TGTGCCAGCAGCCAAGATTGGGGAAGTAAGTACTTC	CASSQDWGSKYF	NA	TRBJ2-7	TRBV3-1	NA
TGTGCCAGCAGCGCGGACAGGGGGGCCGCTACGAACACCGGGGAGCTGTTTTTT	CASSADRGAATNTGELFF	NA	TRBJ2-2	TRBV9	TRBD1
TGTGCCAGCAGCTCAAGGAGCGGGACAGCCCAAGAGACCCAGTACTTC	CASSSRSGTAQETQYF	NA	TRBJ2-5	TRBV7-9	NA
TGTGCCAGCAGTCCGCCCGCAAGATTGAACACTGAAGCTTTCTTT	CASSPPARLNTEAFF	NA	TRBJ1-1	TRBV25-1	NA
TGTGCCAGCAGCTTAGAGACACAAACCCAGTACTTC	CASSLETQTQYF	NA	TRBJ2-5	TRBV11-2	NA
TGTGCCAGCAGTCCCCAGGGGGGGGCTGAAGCTTTCTTT	CASSPQGGAEAFF	NA	TRBJ1-1	TRBV9	TRBD1
TGTGCCAGCAGTTCTCCCACAGGACGGTCTCAGCCCCAGCATTTT	CASSSPTGRSQPQHF	few	TRBJ1-5	TRBV28	NA
TGTGCCAGCAGTTTGGCGGGAGCCTACGAGCAGTACTTC	CASSLAGAYEQYF	many	TRBJ2-7	TRBV12-3/TRBV12-4	TRBD2
TGTGCCAGCAGCTTACAGGGACTTCCCAATGAGCAGTTCTTC	CASSLQGLPNEQFF	many	TRBJ2-1	TRBV7-9	NA
TGTGCCACCAGTGTGGTGAATGAGCAGTTCTTC	CATSVVNEQFF	NA	TRBJ2-1	TRBV24-1	NA
TGTGCCAGCAGTTACTCGGTGGGAGGTCCACATGGCTACACCTTC	CASSYSVGGPHGYTF	few	TRBJ1-2	TRBV6-5	NA
TGTGCCTGGAGTGGCAAAAGGGCGGCTGGAAACACCATATATTTT	CAWSGKRAAGNTIYF	few	TRBJ1-3	TRBV30	NA
TGTGCCAGCAGCCGGGACAGCGGCACAGATACGCAGTATTTT	CASSRDSGTDTQYF	NA	TRBJ2-3	TRBV9	TRBD1
TGTGCCATCAGTGGGGACAGGGACCACTCCTACGAGCAGTACTTC	CAISGDRDHSYEQYF	NA	TRBJ2-7	TRBV10-3	TRBD1
TGTGCCAGCAGCACCGCGACGGATCCCTCCTACGAGCAGTACTTC	CASSTATDPSYEQYF	few	TRBJ2-7	TRBV5-4	NA
TGCGCCAGCAGCTCTAACCGAGACAGGGCGGGAGGCTACACCTTC	CASSSNRDRAGGYTF	NA	TRBJ1-2	TRBV5-1	TRBD1
TGTGCCTCTCTGCGTGACAACACCGGGGAGCTGTTTTTT	CASLRDNTGELFF	few	TRBJ2-2	TRBV6-2/TRBV6-3	NA
TGTGCCAGCAGTCTTACTAGCGGGAGGAGGTACGAGCAGTACTTC	CASSLTSGRRYEQYF	many	TRBJ2-7	TRBV27	TRBD2
TGTGCCAGCAGTTGGCAGATGAACACTGAAGCTTTCTTT	CASSWQMNTEAFF	few	TRBJ1-1	TRBV5-6	NA
TGCAGCGTCGTTACAGGGGGCACCGGGGAGCTGTTTTTT	CSVVTGGTGELFF	many	TRBJ2-2	TRBV29-1	TRBD1
TGCGCCAGCAGCCAAACTACCGCCTCCTACAATGAGCAGTTCTTC	CASSQTTASYNEQFF	NA	TRBJ2-1	TRBV4-1	NA